The 4 T cell receptor beta chains given below trace back to one sample, sequenced in a study of cytomegalovirus exposure and HLA in healthy donors. The PCR was carried out with 60 Vbeta primers and 13 Jbeta primers. Using immunoSEQ multiplex PCR, the repertoire was profiled, and TCRdb retains in-frame clones only, with some absent. The data contain approximately 74,000 clones, 70% to 85% of them singletons. Material for sequencing was PBMCs. These receptors were obtained from a man between 60 and 75 years old in good health and CMV-seropositive.

The chain employs TRBV6-4 and TRBJ1-5; D not resolved. Per the germline V gene, CDR1 is MRHNA and CDR2 is SNTAGT. The V and J ends lost 5 bases and 2 bases respectively, with 7 bases between them. The CDR3 is made up of 13 amino acids. CDR3 loop: CASSLQRNQPQHF. DNA of the CDR3: TGTGCCAGCAGTCTACAGCGCAATCAGCCCCAGCATTTT.

The rearrangement uses TRBV6-4 and TRBJ2-6, with 8 positions matching TRBD1. V lost 4 bases and J lost 9; bases outside the gene matches: 8. CDR3 length: 15 amino acids. Germline V CDR1 and CDR2: MRHNA, SNTAGT. The CDR3 spells CASSAKTGEGNVLTF. CDR3 nucleotides: TGTGCCAGCAGTGCTAAGACAGGGGAAGGCAACGTCCTGACTTTC.

The gene calls are TRBV11-3 and TRBJ1-1; 8 bases agree with TRBD1. The CDR3 runs 16 residues. Trimming took 1 base from V and 2 from J; bases not matched to a gene: 6. Germline CDR1 and CDR2: SGHNT and YENEEA. This CDR3 reads CASSLGTGSANTEAFF. The CDR3 nucleotides read TGTGCCAGCAGCTTAGGGACAGGGTCTGCCAACACTGAAGCTTTCTTT.

The gene calls are TRBV29-1 and TRBJ1-4; possible D gene TRBD1, 5 bases. Germline CDR1 reads SQVTM; CDR2 reads ANQGSEA. The CDR3 consists of 14 residues. V was cut by 0 bases and J by 2 bases, with 7 bases left in between. CDR3 protein: CSVEEAGTNEKLFF. The CDR3 DNA is TGCAGCGTTGAAGAGGCAGGGACTAATGAAAAACTGTTTTTT.